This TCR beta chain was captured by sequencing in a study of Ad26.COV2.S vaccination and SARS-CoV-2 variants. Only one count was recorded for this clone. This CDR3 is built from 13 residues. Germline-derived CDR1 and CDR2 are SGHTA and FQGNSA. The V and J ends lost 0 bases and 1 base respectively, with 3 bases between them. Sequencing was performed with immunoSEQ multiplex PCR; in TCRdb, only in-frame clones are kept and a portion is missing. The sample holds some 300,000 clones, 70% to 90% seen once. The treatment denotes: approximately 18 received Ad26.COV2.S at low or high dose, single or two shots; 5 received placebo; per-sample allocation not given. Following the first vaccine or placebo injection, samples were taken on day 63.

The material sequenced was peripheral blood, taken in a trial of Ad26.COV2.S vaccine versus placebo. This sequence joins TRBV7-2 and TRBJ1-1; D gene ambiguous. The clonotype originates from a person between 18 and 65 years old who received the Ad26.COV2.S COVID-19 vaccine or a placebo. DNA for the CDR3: TGTGCCAGCAGCTTAGCACGGAACACTGAAGCTTTCTTT. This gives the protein CASSLARNTEAFF.